Following are 30 T cell receptor beta chains from one sample sequenced in a study of blood T cells in healthy people across ages. The authors ran a second PCR of about 7 to 12 cycles using a sample-barcoded 5' primer and a J-beta primer mix. TCRdb re-called the 5' RACE reads with MiXCR, one entry per CDR3 protein. Of more than 800,000 distinct CDR3 sequences in the sample, 29% were seen once. Specimen: blood. The source of these receptors is a woman older than 75 in good health.

To note about this clonotype: This clone may be a read error of a much larger clone one base away. The CDR3: CASGGPSTDTQDF. DNA for the CDR3: TGTGCCAGCGGTGGGCCCAGCACAGATACGCAGGATTTT. The chain carries TRBV28 and TRBJ2-3; D gene ambiguous. There are 13 residues in the CDR3. CDR1 is MDHEN and CDR2 is SYDVKM in the germline V gene. Looking up the rest from reference TRBV28 and TRBJ2-3 gives the full variable domain: DVKVTQSSRYLVKRTGEKVFLECVQDMDHENMFWYRQDPGLGLRLIYFSYDVKMKEKGDIPEGYSVSREKKERFSLILESASTNQTSMYLCASGGPSTDTQDFGPGTRLTVL.

Points on this clonotype: A junction end diverges from the germline sequence, so it may reflect a read error. The chain employs TRBV5-6 and TRBJ2-6; tentatively, D is TRBD1 (5 bases). Per the germline V gene, CDR1 is SGHDT and CDR2 is YYEEEE. This CDR3 is 17 amino acids long. CDR3 sequence: CASSLQYLSSGANVPTF. For the CDR3, the DNA is TGTGCCAGCAGCTTGCAGTATCTTAGCTCTGGGGCCAACGTCCCGACTTTC.

This clonotype has a handful of counts. The chain has TRBV5-8 and TRBJ2-1; TRBD1 aligns across 11 bases. The CDR3 totals 14 residues. With 7 bases clipped from V and 9 bases from J, the junction kept 9 bases outside the gene matches. Germline V gene sequence: CDR1 SGHTS, CDR2 YDEGEE. This CDR3 reads CASGRDRGVVEQFF. CDR3 coding DNA: TGTGCCAGCGGCCGGGACAGGGGGGTCGTTGAGCAGTTCTTC.

Only a few counts were recorded for this clonotype. The V and J genes are TRBV12-3 or TRBV12-4 and TRBJ1-6; 7 bases map to TRBD1. The CDR3 runs 14 residues. Trimming at V came to 4 bases and at J to 7 bases, leaving 4 bases not matched to a gene. The CDR3 here is CASSSGQRNSPLHF. The DNA for the CDR3 is TGTGCCAGCAGTTCGGGACAGAGAAATTCACCCCTCCACTTT.

This clonotype was observed many times. The chain joins TRBV20-1 to TRBJ2-1; maybe TRBD2 (5 bases). The CDR3 sequence is 12 residues long. V was trimmed by 6 bases and J by 9 bases, leaving 15 bases between them. Germline V gene sequence: CDR1 DFQATT, CDR2 SNEGSKA (reference sequence). CDR3 amino acids: CSAPTRRSEQFF. The CDR3 nucleotides read TGCAGTGCACCTACTCGGAGGAGTGAGCAGTTCTTC.

Ten or more counts support this clonotype. A read error may account for a junction end that differs from germline. The V call is TRBV4-3, the J call TRBJ2-3; D gene ambiguous. The CDR3 is 14 amino acids. The V gene's germline CDR1 is LGHNA and CDR2 YSLEER. CDR3 in DNA: TGTGCCAGCAGCCCAGCCACAAGCACAGATACGCAGTATTTT. As protein: CASSPATSTDTQYF.

Comment on this clonotype: Given a much more abundant clone one base away, this may be a read error. The chain uses TRBV7-2 and TRBJ2-7, with 9 bases aligning to TRBD1. The J call may be in error: the DNA end matches TRBJ2-5 better. CDR3 length: 17 residues. Germline assignment: CDR1 SGHTA and CDR2 FQGNSA. CDR3 nucleotide sequence: TGTGCCGGCAGCCACTGGGGGACAGGGAGCGCGGGAGAGACCCAGTACTTC. Encoded protein: CAGSHWGTGSAGETQYF.

The chain has TRBV5-1 and TRBJ2-1, with 14 bases identical to TRBD2. Per germline, CDR1 SGHRS and CDR2 YFSETQ. This CDR3 region has 18 residues. V gave up 1 base and J gave up 5 bases; unmatched junction bases: 8. The CDR3: CASSLLRLAGGQDNEQFF. Here the CDR3 DNA reads TGCGCCAGCAGCTTGCTCAGACTAGCGGGAGGGCAGGACAATGAGCAGTTCTTC.

The rearrangement links TRBV7-2 to TRBJ2-1; weak D call: TRBD2 (7 bases). The CDR3 is 16 residues long. V shed 0 bases and J shed 4 bases, with 13 bases lying between them. The V gene's germline CDR1 is SGHTA and CDR2 FQGNSA. The CDR3 DNA sequence: TGTGCCAGCAGCTTAGCGGCAGCGGGGACATACAATGAGCAGTTCTTC. Its protein is CASSLAAAGTYNEQFF.

This sequence joins TRBV18 and TRBJ1-1; D not resolved. This CDR3 is 15 amino acids long. Looked up from germline, CDR1 is KGHSH and CDR2 is LQKENI. V was clipped by 0 bases and J by 0 bases, with 8 bases between them. The CDR3 here is CASSPPSMMNTEAFF. For the CDR3, the DNA is TGTGCCAGCTCACCACCGTCAATGATGAACACTGAAGCTTTCTTT.

Worth noting for this clonotype: A much larger clonotype is one base distant, so this may be a read error. This chain connects TRBV27 to TRBJ1-2, with a weak D call TRBD1 (6 bases). The V and J ends lost 4 bases and 7 bases respectively, with 19 bases between them. The CDR3 sequence is 15 residues long. The germline gives CDR1 MNHEY, CDR2 SMNVEV (reference sequence). CDR3: CASSSRGRGRGGYTF. Written as DNA, the CDR3 is TGTGCCAGCAGTTCTAGGGGCAGGGGAAGAGGTGGCTACACCTTC.

In this sample, this clonotype turned up a few times. This may be a read error: a much more frequent sequence differs by one nucleotide. The gene calls are TRBV6-5 and TRBJ2-3; possible D gene TRBD1, 6 bases. The CDR3 runs to 14 residues. Germline V CDR1 and CDR2: MNHEY, SVGAGI. The CDR3 sequence: CAGSATGSWDTQYF. Here the CDR3 DNA reads TGTGCCGGCAGTGCCACAGGGAGTTGGGATACGCAGTATTTT.

Details on this clonotype: Given a much more abundant clone one base away, this may be a read error. J is TRBJ2-5 and V is TRBV7-7, with D maybe TRBD1 (6 bases). Per germline, CDR1 SSHAT and CDR2 FNYEAQ (reference sequence). The CDR3 length is 13 residues. The CDR3 loop reads CASSPSTGQAQYF. In DNA form, the CDR3 reads TGTGCTAGCAGCCCGTCCACAGGGCAAGCGCAGTACTTC.

A word on this clonotype: With a much larger clone just one base away, this may be a read error. This chain connects TRBV7-2 to TRBJ1-5, with 8 bases lining up with TRBD1. The CDR3 loop spans 13 amino acids. V was pared by 4 bases and J by 9 bases, with 5 bases of the junction left unmatched. Germline V gene sequence: CDR1 SGHTA, CDR2 FQGNSA. CDR3 DNA sequence: TGTGCCAGCAGCTCGACAGGGGCCCGGCCCCAGCATTTT. This gives the protein CASSSTGARPQHF.

This clonotype was counted at least ten times. V usage is TRBV4-3 and J usage is TRBJ2-1, with TRBD2 matching 7 bases. The germline V gene has CDR1 LGHNA and CDR2 YSLEER. V was clipped by 0 bases and J by 4 bases; unmatched bases: 9. This CDR3 has 17 residues. The CDR3 protein is CASSQDGGGVEYNEQFF. For the CDR3, the DNA is TGCGCCAGCAGCCAAGATGGGGGGGGGGTCGAATACAATGAGCAGTTCTTC.

As concerns this clonotype: This may come from a read error, since a much larger clone is one base off. The chain couples TRBV28 to TRBJ2-7; 10 nucleotides agree with TRBD1. The V and J ends lost 1 base and 7 bases, in that order; junction bases with no gene match: 7. The CDR3 is 15 amino acids. Germline loops: CDR1 MDHEN, CDR2 SYDVKM. This chain's CDR3 is CASSLLGTGVGEQYF. The CDR3 nucleotides are TGTGCCAGCAGTTTATTAGGGACAGGGGTGGGTGAGCAGTACTTC.

This clonotype showed up many times. The gene calls are TRBV7-2 and TRBJ1-5; D is undetermined. V was cut by 4 bases and J by 1 base, with 8 bases left in between. Germline assignment: CDR1 SGHTA and CDR2 FQGNSA. The CDR3 is made up of 14 amino acids. The CDR3 DNA sequence: TGTGCCAGCAGCTCCGGGCCGAGCAATCAGCCCCAGCATTTT. Protein product: CASSSGPSNQPQHF.

Comment on this clonotype: A much larger clone lies a single base off, so this may be a read error. The chain has TRBV7-2 and TRBJ2-3; 7 bases line up with TRBD2. Germline V gene data show CDR1 as SGHTA and CDR2 as FQGNSA. The V and J ends lost 5 bases and 5 bases, in that order; junction bases with no gene match: 10. The CDR3 contains 15 residues. CDR3 DNA sequence: TGTGCCAGCAGCAGTACTAGCGAGGGAAGAGATACGCAGTATTTT. This gives the protein CASSSTSEGRDTQYF.

This clonotype was recorded a few times. A much larger clone is a single base away; this may be a read error. V is TRBV12-3 or TRBV12-4 and J is TRBJ2-1; the match to TRBD1 covers 7 bases. Unmatched junction bases numbered 10, after V lost 8 bases and J lost 9 bases. This CDR3 is built from 13 residues. The CDR3 sequence: CASGAGGWSEQFF. CDR3 sequence (DNA): TGTGCCAGCGGGGCAGGGGGTTGGAGTGAGCAGTTCTTC.

This chain uses TRBV12-3 or TRBV12-4 with TRBJ2-7; 10 positions agree with TRBD2. The CDR3 spans 16 residues. V lost 2 bases and J lost 1; bases outside the gene matches: 5. The chain's CDR3 is CASSLLAGVLSYEQYF. CDR3 in DNA: TGTGCCAGCAGTTTACTAGCGGGGGTGCTATCCTACGAGCAGTACTTC.

The table lists this clonotype with many counts. The chain employs TRBV2 and TRBJ1-5; 9 bases line up with TRBD1. The CDR3 consists of 16 residues. Germline CDR1 is SNHLY and CDR2 is FYNNEI. V lost 5 bases, J lost 1 base, and 6 bases stayed unmatched. CDR3 DNA sequence: TGTGCCAGCAGTCCTCGGGACAGGGCGAGCAATCAGCCCCAGCATTTT. Its translation: CASSPRDRASNQPQHF.

This clonotype has more than one count but fewer than ten. The rearrangement links TRBV6-1 to TRBJ2-1, with TRBD2 matching over 9 bases. Germline-derived CDR1 and CDR2 are MNHNS and SASEGT. The CDR3 is 17 amino acids. Germline trimming cut 3 bases from V and 6 bases from J; bases unmatched to any gene: 12. CDR3 sequence: CASSDAGGAGKPNEQFF. In DNA form, the CDR3 reads TGTGCCAGCAGTGATGCGGGGGGGGCAGGGAAGCCCAATGAGCAGTTCTTC.

The table lists this clonotype with a few counts. This chain connects TRBV3-1 to TRBJ1-2, with no clear D. Germline V CDR1 and CDR2: LGHDT, YNNKEL (reference sequence). Deletions cut 1 base from V and 4 bases from J, with 10 bases between. The CDR3 contains 14 residues. The CDR3: CASSQGRVGYGYTF. The CDR3 coding sequence is TGTGCCAGCAGCCAAGGTCGGGTAGGCTATGGCTACACCTTC.

This clonotype came up many times. This chain uses TRBV12-3 or TRBV12-4 with TRBJ1-2, with 7 bases fitting TRBD1. Trimming took 5 bases from V and 7 from J; bases not matched to a gene: 7. The CDR3 is made up of 13 amino acids. The CDR3 loop is CASSPRDSSGYTF. CDR3 DNA sequence: TGTGCCAGCAGTCCGAGGGACAGCTCTGGCTACACCTTC.

This clonotype was observed once. A single base separates this from a much larger clone, so it may be a read error. The chain joins TRBV6-4 to TRBJ2-4; TRBD1 matches 8 bases. The CDR3 is made up of 15 amino acids. The ends lost 4 bases at V and 2 bases at J; junction bases unmatched: 4. CDR1 MRHNA and CDR2 SNTAGT come from the germline V gene. This chain's CDR3 is CASSVQGETKNIQYF. CDR3 sequence (DNA): TGTGCCAGCAGTGTACAGGGGGAGACCAAAAACATTCAGTACTTC.

There are a few counts of this clonotype. A read error is possible here, since a much larger clone lies one base away. This chain joins TRBV20-1 and TRBJ2-3, with D tentatively TRBD2 (5 bases). The CDR3 has 14 residues. Germline CDR1 and CDR2: DFQATT and SNEGSKA (reference sequence). Trimming removed 3 bases from V and 5 bases from J, with 15 bases in between. The CDR3 DNA follows: TGCAGTGCTAGCCCACTAGTTGGCATAGATACGCAGTATTTT. Protein sequence: CSASPLVGIDTQYF.

This clonotype was seen a handful of times. The chain uses TRBV3-1 and TRBJ2-3; 8 bases are shared with TRBD2. Germline CDR1 reads LGHDT; CDR2 reads YNNKEL (reference sequence). V lost 1 base and J lost 0; bases outside the gene matches: 15. This CDR3 region has 20 residues. CDR3 sequence reads: CASSQGSAGGRFSSTDTQYF. In DNA, the CDR3 is TGTGCCAGCAGCCAAGGGTCTGCGGGGGGCCGATTTTCTAGCACAGATACGCAGTATTTT.

A single count supports this clonotype. The chain carries TRBV20-1 and TRBJ2-3; D ambiguous. The CDR3 runs 14 residues. V dropped 4 bases and J dropped 2 bases, with 13 bases sitting between them. Germline values: CDR1 DFQATT, CDR2 SNEGSKA (reference sequence). CDR3 residues: CSANWGPSTDTQYF. Here the CDR3 DNA reads TGCAGTGCTAATTGGGGTCCTTCCACAGATACGCAGTATTTT.

This clonotype occurred many times. V gene TRBV10-3 combines with J gene TRBJ2-5; D ambiguous. This CDR3 contains 13 residues. With 0 bases removed from V and 5 bases from J, the gap between germline ends came to 7 bases. CDR1 ENHRY and CDR2 SYGVKD come from the germline V gene. The CDR3 nucleotides are TGTGCCATCAGTGAGTCGGCGGAGGAGACCCAGTACTTC. This codes for CAISESAEETQYF.

This clonotype has a count of ten or more. This rearrangement joins TRBV20-1 to TRBJ2-7, with D unresolved. The V end was cut by 4 bases, the J end by 3 bases, with 7 bases between. Germline V gene data show CDR1 as DFQATT and CDR2 as SNEGSKA (reference sequence). The CDR3 runs 11 residues. CDR3 loop: CSAIEDYEQYF. As DNA, the CDR3 is TGCAGTGCTATCGAGGACTACGAGCAGTACTTC.